The sequence of this T cell receptor beta chain was determined in a study of control samples from healthy donors and cancer patients. V lost 3 bases, J lost 6 bases, and 10 bases lay in between. The CDR3 is 13 amino acids. Germline values: CDR1 SGHRS, CDR2 YFSETQ. Only in-frame clones appear in the TCRdb table, and some are missing; sequencing was by immunoSEQ multiplex PCR. The sample lists 95,000 to 150,000 clones; roughly nine tenths were seen once. Sequences were obtained from blood. The chain links TRBV5-1 to TRBJ2-1; no clear D gene. The sequence came from a man aged 18 to 30 in good health. The CDR3 bases are TGCGCCAGCAGCTCCCTGGTGGGCAATGAGCAGTTCTTC. Translating gives CASSSLVGNEQFF. Looking up the rest from reference TRBV5-1 and TRBJ2-1 gives the full variable domain: KAGVTQTPRYLIKTRGQQVTLSCSPISGHRSVSWYQQTPGQGLQFLFEYFSETQRNKGNFPGRFSGRQFSNSRSEMNVSTLELGDSALYLCASSSLVGNEQFFGPGTRLTVL.